This T cell receptor (beta chain) is drawn from a study of technical replicates of blood from a handful of donors. The germline V and J ends were trimmed by 1 base and 10 bases, with 23 bases remaining between them. Germline V gene data show CDR1 as LGHNA and CDR2 as YNFKEQ. The CDR3 covers 17 residues. Measured with immunoSEQ multiplex PCR; TCRdb has only the in-frame clones, and not every one. The top ten hold less than 0.4% of the sample, which has roughly 79,000 clones, 90% to 95% seen once. The sequencing sample was made of T cells isolated from PBMCs. This receptor was taken from a human donor in good health. Some clones in this sample may be carry-over from other donors' samples. The chain uses TRBV4-2 and TRBJ2-1, with D possibly matching TRBD1 (6 bases). Here the CDR3 DNA reads TGTGCCAGCAGCCAAGTCGGGACAACCAATCCCGGCGAGGAGCAGTTCTTC. Protein: CASSQVGTTNPGEEQFF.